These T cell receptor beta chains were read from a single sample in a study of shared clonotypes between healthy human individuals. TCRdb's table, derived via immunoSEQ multiplex PCR, lists solely in-frame clones and lacks some. The sample records some 2,000,000 clones, approximately 94% being singletons. Material: naive CD4+ T cells sorted from blood. The receptors shown here come from a man aged 18 to 35 in good health. The CDR3 runs from the conserved cysteine through the conserved F or W. Each record gives: J gene, clone size, D gene, V gene, CDR3 protein, CDR3 DNA. A D gene is named only where the DNA matches it firmly. Expanded clones get a size class; other rows say once, few or many, or leave the size out.

j_call: TRBJ2-7; clone_size: NA; d_call: NA; v_call: TRBV2; cdr3_aa: CASATYSGLFSYEQYF; cdr3_nt: TGTGCCAGCGCAACCTATTCGGGACTCTTCTCCTACGAGCAGTACTTC
j_call: TRBJ2-5; clone_size: NA; d_call: NA; v_call: TRBV30; cdr3_aa: CAWSARRYETQYF; cdr3_nt: TGTGCCTGGAGTGCCCGACGGTATGAGACCCAGTACTTC
j_call: TRBJ1-6; clone_size: NA; d_call: TRBD1; v_call: TRBV6-1; cdr3_aa: CASSGGQGQALHF; cdr3_nt: TGTGCCAGCAGTGGTGGACAGGGACAGGCCCTCCACTTT
j_call: TRBJ1-4; clone_size: NA; d_call: TRBD1; v_call: TRBV5-1; cdr3_aa: CASSLRAGGSNEKLFF; cdr3_nt: TGCGCCAGCAGCCTGAGGGCAGGGGGATCTAATGAAAAACTGTTTTTT
j_call: TRBJ1-4; clone_size: NA; d_call: NA; v_call: TRBV18; cdr3_aa: CASSPPSGAHEKLFF; cdr3_nt: TGTGCCAGCTCACCACCGTCGGGGGCCCATGAAAAACTGTTTTTT
j_call: TRBJ2-5; clone_size: NA; d_call: NA; v_call: TRBV6-5; cdr3_aa: CASSRAAAQETQYF; cdr3_nt: TGTGCCAGCAGCCGGGCAGCGGCGCAGGAGACCCAGTACTTC
j_call: TRBJ1-2; clone_size: NA; d_call: NA; v_call: TRBV29-1; cdr3_aa: CSVISGGANYGYTF; cdr3_nt: TGCAGCGTCATTAGCGGGGGAGCTAACTATGGCTACACCTTC
j_call: TRBJ1-3; clone_size: NA; d_call: NA; v_call: TRBV18; cdr3_aa: CASSQIWGSSGNTIYF; cdr3_nt: TGTGCCAGCTCTCAGATCTGGGGCAGCTCTGGAAACACCATATATTTT
j_call: TRBJ2-7; clone_size: NA; d_call: NA; v_call: TRBV7-9; cdr3_aa: CASSLGSRTAFSYEQYF; cdr3_nt: TGTGCCAGCAGCTTAGGATCCCGGACAGCCTTTTCCTACGAGCAGTACTTC
j_call: TRBJ2-2; clone_size: NA; d_call: NA; v_call: TRBV27; cdr3_aa: CASSSALVTGELFF; cdr3_nt: TGTGCCAGCAGTTCCGCCTTAGTCACCGGGGAGCTGTTTTTT
j_call: TRBJ2-5; clone_size: NA; d_call: TRBD1; v_call: TRBV7-9; cdr3_aa: CASSLRPTGEETQYF; cdr3_nt: TGTGCCAGCAGCCTAAGGCCCACAGGGGAGGAGACCCAGTACTTC
j_call: TRBJ2-5; clone_size: NA; d_call: NA; v_call: TRBV6-1; cdr3_aa: CASSETGSQYF; cdr3_nt: TGTGCCAGCAGTGAAACAGGGTCCCAGTACTTC
j_call: TRBJ2-1; clone_size: NA; d_call: NA; v_call: TRBV11-3; cdr3_aa: CASSLEAYNEQFF; cdr3_nt: TGTGCCAGCAGCCTTGAGGCCTACAATGAGCAGTTCTTC
j_call: TRBJ2-2; clone_size: NA; d_call: NA; v_call: TRBV19; cdr3_aa: CASKGQGGTPGELFF; cdr3_nt: TGTGCCAGTAAGGGGCAAGGGGGGACCCCCGGGGAGCTGTTTTTT
j_call: TRBJ2-3; clone_size: NA; d_call: TRBD1; v_call: TRBV27; cdr3_aa: CASSLKMGRTGVTDTQYF; cdr3_nt: TGTGCCAGCAGTTTAAAGATGGGGAGGACAGGGGTGACAGATACGCAGTATTTT
j_call: TRBJ1-5; clone_size: few; d_call: NA; v_call: TRBV6-1; cdr3_aa: CASTWGNQPQHF; cdr3_nt: TGTGCCAGCACGTGGGGCAATCAGCCCCAGCATTTT
j_call: TRBJ1-2; clone_size: NA; d_call: TRBD1; v_call: TRBV18; cdr3_aa: CASSPVGDRVGYTF; cdr3_nt: TGTGCCAGCTCACCCGTGGGGGACAGGGTTGGCTACACCTTC
j_call: TRBJ2-3; clone_size: NA; d_call: TRBD2; v_call: TRBV4-1; cdr3_aa: CASSQGPTSGGAASQYF; cdr3_nt: TGCGCCAGCAGCCAAGGCCCTACTAGCGGGGGAGCCGCCTCGCAGTATTTT
j_call: TRBJ2-7; clone_size: NA; d_call: NA; v_call: TRBV2; cdr3_aa: CASLSVIEQYF; cdr3_nt: TGTGCCAGCCTGTCGGTCATCGAGCAGTACTTC
j_call: TRBJ2-5; clone_size: NA; d_call: NA; v_call: TRBV20-1; cdr3_aa: CSAPHWETQYF; cdr3_nt: TGCAGTGCCCCCCATTGGGAGACCCAGTACTTC
j_call: TRBJ1-4; clone_size: NA; d_call: NA; v_call: TRBV2; cdr3_aa: CASSTGQLNEKLFF; cdr3_nt: TGTGCCAGCAGTACAGGACAGCTGAATGAAAAACTGTTTTTT
j_call: TRBJ2-1; clone_size: NA; d_call: TRBD2; v_call: TRBV4-1; cdr3_aa: CASSQLAGLYNEQFF; cdr3_nt: TGCGCCAGCAGCCAACTAGCGGGGCTATACAATGAGCAGTTCTTC
j_call: TRBJ1-3; clone_size: NA; d_call: NA; v_call: TRBV5-1; cdr3_aa: CASSLSVENTIYF; cdr3_nt: TGCGCCAGCAGCTTGAGCGTGGAAAACACCATATATTTT
j_call: TRBJ2-7; clone_size: once; d_call: TRBD1; v_call: TRBV7-2; cdr3_aa: CASSPRGTGHEQYF; cdr3_nt: TGTGCCAGCAGCCCCCGAGGGACAGGGCACGAGCAGTACTTC
j_call: TRBJ2-3; clone_size: NA; d_call: TRBD1; v_call: TRBV18; cdr3_aa: CASSPWDRGTDTQYF; cdr3_nt: TGTGCCAGCTCGCCCTGGGACAGGGGCACAGATACGCAGTATTTT
j_call: TRBJ2-1; clone_size: NA; d_call: TRBD1; v_call: TRBV14; cdr3_aa: CASSQNFDRAEQFF; cdr3_nt: TGTGCCAGCAGCCAGAACTTCGACAGGGCTGAGCAGTTCTTC
j_call: TRBJ1-2; clone_size: few; d_call: NA; v_call: TRBV11-2; cdr3_aa: CASSLKTGYTF; cdr3_nt: TGTGCCAGCAGCTTAAAGACTGGCTACACCTTC
j_call: TRBJ2-3; clone_size: NA; d_call: TRBD2; v_call: TRBV28; cdr3_aa: CASSLSLAGGPSTDTQYF; cdr3_nt: TGTGCCAGCAGTTTGTCTCTAGCGGGGGGCCCCAGCACAGATACGCAGTATTTT
j_call: TRBJ2-2; clone_size: once; d_call: NA; v_call: TRBV7-9; cdr3_aa: CASSPGRGLLGGELFF; cdr3_nt: TGTGCCAGCAGCCCCGGACGAGGGTTGCTAGGCGGGGAGCTGTTTTTT
j_call: TRBJ1-6; clone_size: NA; d_call: TRBD1; v_call: TRBV6-5; cdr3_aa: CASSFGTGENSPLHF; cdr3_nt: TGTGCCAGCAGCTTCGGGACAGGGGAGAATTCACCCCTCCACTTT
j_call: TRBJ2-7; clone_size: NA; d_call: NA; v_call: TRBV10-3; cdr3_aa: CAISETGLYEQYF; cdr3_nt: TGTGCCATCAGCGAAACAGGGCTCTACGAGCAGTACTTC
j_call: TRBJ2-7; clone_size: NA; d_call: NA; v_call: TRBV15; cdr3_aa: CATSRDNGPYEQYF; cdr3_nt: TGTGCCACCAGCAGAGATAACGGTCCCTACGAGCAGTACTTC
j_call: TRBJ1-1; clone_size: NA; d_call: TRBD1; v_call: TRBV4-1; cdr3_aa: CASSQVPDRDTEAFF; cdr3_nt: TGCGCCAGCAGCCAAGTGCCGGACAGGGACACTGAAGCTTTCTTT
j_call: TRBJ2-3; clone_size: NA; d_call: NA; v_call: TRBV6-4; cdr3_aa: CASIFSRTQYF; cdr3_nt: TGTGCCAGCATTTTTAGCCGTACGCAGTATTTT
j_call: TRBJ1-1; clone_size: once; d_call: NA; v_call: TRBV7-2; cdr3_aa: CASSPHRGRVNTEAFF; cdr3_nt: TGTGCCAGCAGCCCTCATCGGGGACGAGTGAACACTGAAGCTTTCTTT
j_call: TRBJ2-2; clone_size: NA; d_call: NA; v_call: TRBV7-9; cdr3_aa: CASSFSVGELFF; cdr3_nt: TGTGCCAGCAGCTTTAGCGTCGGGGAGCTGTTTTTT
j_call: TRBJ2-7; clone_size: NA; d_call: TRBD1; v_call: TRBV7-8; cdr3_aa: CASSLGGVGGGYEQYF; cdr3_nt: TGTGCCAGCAGCTTAGGTGGGGTAGGGGGCGGCTACGAGCAGTACTTC
j_call: TRBJ2-2; clone_size: NA; d_call: TRBD2; v_call: TRBV4-1; cdr3_aa: CASSQGPGASGAGGELFF; cdr3_nt: TGCGCCAGCAGCCAAGGACCGGGGGCTAGCGGGGCCGGCGGGGAGCTGTTTTTT
j_call: TRBJ2-6; clone_size: once; d_call: NA; v_call: TRBV28; cdr3_aa: CASSRPGLPSGANVLTF; cdr3_nt: TGTGCCAGCAGCCGGCCCGGACTCCCCTCTGGGGCCAACGTCCTGACTTTC
j_call: TRBJ2-6; clone_size: few; d_call: NA; v_call: TRBV5-1; cdr3_aa: CASSLAGSGANVLTF; cdr3_nt: TGCGCCAGCAGCTTGGCCGGCTCTGGGGCCAACGTCCTGACTTTC
j_call: TRBJ2-6; clone_size: NA; d_call: NA; v_call: TRBV18; cdr3_aa: CASSPSSGANVLTF; cdr3_nt: TGTGCCAGCTCACCCTCGTCTGGGGCCAACGTCCTGACTTTC
j_call: TRBJ1-6; clone_size: NA; d_call: NA; v_call: TRBV27; cdr3_aa: CASSLSTSSYNSPLHF; cdr3_nt: TGTGCCAGCAGTTTATCGACGAGCTCCTATAATTCACCCCTCCACTTT
j_call: TRBJ1-5; clone_size: NA; d_call: TRBD1; v_call: TRBV18; cdr3_aa: CASSPLTGDQPQHF; cdr3_nt: TGTGCCAGCTCACCACTAACAGGGGATCAGCCCCAGCATTTT
j_call: TRBJ2-5; clone_size: NA; d_call: NA; v_call: TRBV12-5; cdr3_aa: CASGFPQGTQYF; cdr3_nt: TGTGCTAGTGGTTTCCCCCAAGGGACCCAGTACTTC
j_call: TRBJ2-3; clone_size: NA; d_call: NA; v_call: TRBV5-5; cdr3_aa: CASSLFEDTQYF; cdr3_nt: TGTGCCAGCAGCTTGTTCGAAGATACGCAGTATTTT
j_call: TRBJ1-2; clone_size: NA; d_call: TRBD1; v_call: TRBV9; cdr3_aa: CASSTRTGDGYTF; cdr3_nt: TGTGCCAGCAGCACAAGGACAGGGGATGGCTACACCTTC
j_call: TRBJ1-5; clone_size: once; d_call: TRBD1; v_call: TRBV5-1; cdr3_aa: CASSSTGGPTQPQHF; cdr3_nt: TGCGCCAGCAGCTCGACAGGGGGCCCTACTCAGCCCCAGCATTTT
j_call: TRBJ1-4; clone_size: NA; d_call: NA; v_call: TRBV19; cdr3_aa: CASSGRDTTNEKLFF; cdr3_nt: TGTGCCAGTAGTGGCAGAGACACAACTAATGAAAAACTGTTTTTT
j_call: TRBJ2-7; clone_size: NA; d_call: NA; v_call: TRBV7-3; cdr3_aa: CASSPHPSYEQYF; cdr3_nt: TGTGCCAGCAGCCCCCATCCCTCCTACGAGCAGTACTTC